A selection of T cell receptor beta chains follows, all from one sample in a study of T cell responses to AZD1222 COVID-19 vaccine. Sequencing was performed with immunoSEQ multiplex PCR; in TCRdb, only in-frame clones are kept and a portion is missing. Of 85,000 to 120,000 clones in the sample, about 90% are singletons; the top ten hold approximately 8%. The specimen comprised peripheral blood, sampled 28 days after the second AZD1222 dose. These receptors came from an adult who received the AZD1222 COVID-19 vaccine. Each CDR3 is given with its conserved first and last residue. A D gene is named only where the DNA matches it firmly. Size is stated for part of the rows, as once, few or many counts, or as a class when the clone is expanded.

TRBD2,TRBV7-9,TRBJ2-5,-,CASSLLTSGGFQETQYF,TGTGCCAGCAGCTTACTAACTAGCGGGGGATTTCAAGAGACCCAGTACTTC
-,TRBV4-3,TRBJ1-4,-,CASSQDREFKGNEKLFF,TGCGCCAGCAGCCAAGATCGAGAATTCAAGGGGAATGAAAAACTGTTTTTT
-,TRBV29-1,TRBJ1-2,-,CSVEERTANSGYGYTF,TGCAGCGTTGAAGAGCGCACCGCGAACTCCGGGTACGGCTACACCTTC
TRBD1,TRBV7-2,TRBJ1-1,once,CASSRQGPRMNTEAFF,TGTGCCAGCAGTAGACAGGGCCCGCGCATGAACACTGAAGCTTTCTTT
-,TRBV27,TRBJ2-5,-,CASSFQGRETQYF,TGTGCCAGCAGTTTCCAGGGGCGGGAGACCCAGTACTTC
TRBD1,TRBV3-1/TRBV3-2,TRBJ2-7,-,CASSLDRAPKAYEQYF,TGTGCCAGCAGCCTGGACAGGGCCCCTAAAGCCTACGAGCAGTACTTC
-,TRBV10-1,TRBJ2-1,-,CASSGRGPQFF,TGCGCCAGCAGTGGTCGGGGGCCTCAGTTCTTC
-,TRBV18,TRBJ1-1,-,CASSPLNRDTEAFF,TGTGCCAGCTCACCTCTGAACAGGGACACTGAAGCTTTCTTT
-,TRBV12-5,TRBJ1-1,-,CASGLGQMNTEAFF,TGTGCTAGTGGTTTGGGCCAGATGAACACTGAAGCTTTCTTT
-,TRBV7-9,TRBJ1-1,-,CASSLSASTEAFF,TGTGCCAGCAGCTTATCAGCCAGCACTGAAGCTTTCTTT
-,TRBV15,TRBJ2-7,-,CATSREGRGEQYF,TGTGCCACCAGCAGAGAGGGACGGGGTGAGCAGTACTTC
-,TRBV11-2,TRBJ2-7,-,CASSLDSFRVDGYEQYF,TGTGCCAGCAGCTTAGATTCGTTCCGGGTGGACGGGTACGAGCAGTACTTC
-,TRBV19,TRBJ1-2,-,CASTTGTNGYGYTF,TGTGCCAGTACCACCGGGACAAACGGCTATGGCTACACCTTC
-,TRBV6-5,TRBJ1-2,few,CASSVDSPNYGYTF,TGTGCCAGCAGCGTGGACAGTCCTAACTATGGCTACACCTTC
-,TRBV2,TRBJ2-7,-,CASSEREVGSLYF,TGTGCCAGCAGCGAGAGGGAGGTCGGCAGCCTTTACTTC
-,TRBV9,TRBJ1-1,-,CASSVSLNTEAFF,TGTGCCAGCAGCGTATCCTTGAACACTGAAGCTTTCTTT
-,TRBV19,TRBJ1-1,-,CASSPGGQLNTEAFF,TGTGCCAGTAGCCCAGGCGGGCAGCTGAACACTGAAGCTTTCTTT
-,TRBV15,TRBJ1-6,-,CATSRKGDNSPLHF,TGTGCCACCAGCCGTAAAGGAGATAATTCACCCCTCCACTTT
-,TRBV19,TRBJ2-5,-,CASRSPPGETQYF,TGTGCCAGTAGATCCCCCCCCGGAGAGACCCAGTACTTC
TRBD1,TRBV5-6,TRBJ1-4,-,CASSTSTGGVFF,TGTGCCAGCAGCACCTCGACAGGGGGAGTGTTTTTT
TRBD2,TRBV2,TRBJ2-7,-,CASGGVHEQYF,TGTGCCAGCGGGGGGGTTCACGAGCAGTACTTC
-,TRBV9,TRBJ1-2,-,CASSKSTGSGYTF,TGTGCCAGCAGCAAAAGTACAGGGTCTGGCTACACCTTC
-,TRBV18,TRBJ1-2,-,CASSPLRESNYGYTF,TGTGCCAGCTCACCACTCAGGGAGAGCAACTATGGCTACACCTTC
-,TRBV7-2,TRBJ1-4,-,CASSLLPTATNEKLFF,TGTGCCAGCAGCTTACTCCCGACGGCAACTAATGAAAAACTGTTTTTT
-,TRBV29-1,TRBJ2-5,-,CSVEDNQAMGETQYF,TGCAGCGTTGAAGATAACCAGGCGATGGGGGAGACCCAGTACTTC
TRBD1,TRBV7-8,TRBJ1-6,-,CASRSGTGKSPLHF,TGTGCCAGCAGAAGTGGGACAGGGAAATCACCCCTCCACTTT
-,TRBV19,TRBJ2-4,once,CASSIDGSFAENIQYF,TGTGCCAGTAGTATAGATGGGTCCTTTGCCGAAAACATTCAGTACTTC
-,TRBV6-5,TRBJ1-6,-,CASSYTTDYNSPLHF,TGTGCCAGCAGTTATACGACAGATTATAATTCACCCCTCCACTTT
-,TRBV24-1,TRBJ1-1,-,CATSDLLYLGDTEAFF,TGTGCCACCAGTGATTTGCTGTACCTCGGGGACACTGAAGCTTTCTTT
-,TRBV3-1/TRBV3-2,TRBJ1-5,-,CASSQQGWGNQPQHF,TGTGCCAGCAGCCAGCAAGGGTGGGGTAATCAGCCCCAGCATTTT
-,TRBV11-2,TRBJ2-2,-,CASSLAQATGELFF,TGTGCCAGCAGCTTAGCCCAGGCTACCGGGGAGCTGTTTTTT
TRBD1,TRBV4-3,TRBJ2-2,-,CASSQTTGENTGELFF,TGCGCCAGCAGCCAAACGACAGGGGAGAACACCGGGGAGCTGTTTTTT
-,TRBV5-6,TRBJ1-1,-,CASSLGPRPEAFF,TGTGCCAGCAGCTTGGGGCCGCGCCCTGAAGCTTTCTTT
-,TRBV29-1,TRBJ1-2,-,CSVDGAGPRHGYTF,TGCAGCGTTGACGGGGCAGGACCCCGTCATGGCTACACCTTC
-,TRBV9,TRBJ2-5,-,CASSVDPSRETQYF,TGTGCCAGCAGCGTAGACCCATCCCGGGAGACCCAGTACTTC
-,TRBV3-1/TRBV3-2,TRBJ2-7,-,CASTSDGSYEQYF,TGTGCCAGCACCTCCGACGGATCCTACGAGCAGTACTTC
-,TRBV5-1,TRBJ1-2,-,CASSPRDKGDPHGYTF,TGCGCCAGCAGCCCCCGGGACAAGGGGGATCCCCATGGCTACACCTTC
TRBD1,TRBV28,TRBJ2-7,-,CASRPGGTGSYEQYF,TGTGCCAGCAGACCAGGGGGCACGGGCTCCTACGAGCAGTACTTC
TRBD1,TRBV7-2,TRBJ2-4,-,CASKGAAKNIQYF,TGTGCCAGCAAGGGGGCAGCCAAAAACATTCAGTACTTC
TRBD1,TRBV18,TRBJ2-5,-,CASSLQGKETQYF,TGTGCCAGCTCGCTACAGGGGAAAGAGACCCAGTACTTC
-,TRBV3-1/TRBV3-2,TRBJ1-2,-,CASSPDHGPYGYTF,TGTGCCAGCAGCCCCGACCATGGGCCGTACGGCTACACCTTC
-,TRBV7-9,TRBJ2-7,-,CASSSSSEQYF,TGTGCCAGCAGCTCGTCGTCGGAGCAGTACTTC
-,TRBV27,TRBJ1-4,few,CASSLWGDEKLFF,TGTGCCAGCAGTCTTTGGGGTGATGAAAAACTGTTTTTT
-,TRBV6-5,TRBJ1-2,-,CASTPGYGYTF,TGTGCCAGCACCCCAGGCTATGGCTACACCTTC
-,TRBV10-1,TRBJ1-2,-,CASSERQGNYGYTF,TGCGCCAGCAGTGAACGGCAGGGAAACTATGGCTACACCTTC
-,TRBV19,TRBJ1-5,-,CASSPYGTTFSNQPQHF,TGTGCCAGTAGTCCCTACGGGACAACTTTTAGCAATCAGCCCCAGCATTTT
-,TRBV6-5,TRBJ1-2,once,CASSYSIEGAVGYTF,TGTGCCAGCAGTTACTCGATCGAAGGGGCAGTAGGCTACACCTTC
-,TRBV19,TRBJ1-6,-,CASSDWAGRDPLHF,TGTGCCAGTAGTGATTGGGCAGGGAGGGACCCCCTCCACTTT
-,TRBV2,TRBJ1-2,-,CASRQTGLWYGYTF,TGTGCCAGCAGGCAGACAGGTTTATGGTATGGCTACACCTTC
-,TRBV18,TRBJ2-7,few,CASSLGAATYEQYF,TGTGCCAGCTCACTAGGGGCGGCCACCTACGAGCAGTACTTC
-,TRBV5-1,TRBJ2-7,-,CASSPGVGTLGHEQYF,TGCGCCAGCAGTCCAGGGGTCGGGACCCTAGGTCACGAGCAGTACTTC